These 27 T cell receptor beta chains came from one sample sequenced in a study of T cells after yellow fever vaccination. TCRdb re-called the 5' RACE reads through MiXCR, storing one row per CDR3 protein. The repertoire has about 310,000 distinct CDR3 sequences, approximately 3.9% of them found once; the top ten carry around a quarter. Sequencing was performed on PBMCs, taken on the day of the yellow fever booster vaccination. The source is a man between 18 and 29 years old who received the YFV17D yellow fever vaccine.

At least ten counts were recorded for this clonotype. The DNA for the CDR3 is TGCAGTGCTAGGGAAACGGGGGGAAAGACCCAGTACTTC. Protein product: CSARETGGKTQYF. The chain joins TRBV20-1 to TRBJ2-5, with 7 bases lining up with TRBD2. The CDR3 covers 13 residues. V dropped 3 bases and J dropped 6; count of bases not matched to a gene: 7. Germline V gives CDR1 DFQATT, CDR2 SNEGSKA (reference sequence).

The chain is built from TRBV12-3 or TRBV12-4 and TRBJ2-5; D is unresolved. This CDR3 region has 15 residues. V shed 3 bases and J shed 4 bases, with 15 bases lying between them. CDR3: CASSFLGIGIETQYF. The CDR3 nucleotides read TGTGCCAGCAGTTTTTTGGGGATAGGTATAGAGACCCAGTACTTC.

This clonotype was counted at least ten times. The V and J genes are TRBV5-1 and TRBJ2-7, with D possibly being TRBD1 or TRBD2 (5 bases each). Deletions cut 4 bases from V and 5 bases from J, with 16 bases between. This CDR3 is built from 14 residues. CDR1 is SGHRS and CDR2 is YFSETQ in the germline V gene. Here the CDR3 reads CASSLGTAFDEQYV. The CDR3 coding sequence is TGCGCCAGCAGCCTCGGGACGGCCTTCGACGAGCAGTACGTC.

V is TRBV10-3 and J is TRBJ1-1, with D possibly being TRBD1 (5 bases). Between the trimmed V and J ends, which lost 2 bases and 7 bases, there was a span of 11 bases. Germline V lookup: CDR1 ENHRY, CDR2 SYGVKD. This CDR3 has 13 residues. CDR3 loop: CAISEQGQGEAFF. The CDR3 DNA reads as TGTGCCATCAGTGAGCAGGGCCAGGGTGAAGCTTTCTTT.

Many counts were recorded for this clonotype. The J gene is TRBJ2-1, the V gene TRBV18, with 7 bases identical to TRBD2. Trimming at V came to 6 bases and at J to 4 bases, leaving 6 bases not matched to a gene. In germline, CDR1 is KGHSH, CDR2 LQKENI. CDR3 length: 14 residues. Here the CDR3 reads CASSTGGRYNEQFF. CDR3 bases: TGTGCCAGCTCTACGGGGGGAAGGTACAATGAGCAGTTCTTC.

This clonotype was seen at least ten times. The rearrangement links TRBV7-2 to TRBJ1-2; D perhaps matches TRBD1 (5 bases). Germline CDR1 and CDR2: SGHTA and FQGNSA. The CDR3 extends over 16 amino acids. V lost 1 base and J lost 3, with 15 bases in between. CDR3 sequence reads: CASSLGGGGRDYGYTF. The DNA for the CDR3 is TGTGCCAGCAGCTTAGGCGGCGGGGGGAGAGACTATGGCTACACCTTC.

This clonotype was seen at least ten times. The V gene is TRBV28, the J gene TRBJ1-1, with D perhaps TRBD1 (5 bases). Germline CDR1 and CDR2: MDHEN and SYDVKM. The V and J ends lost 5 bases and 1 base respectively, with 8 bases between them. The CDR3 length is 13 residues. CDR3 bases: TGTGCCAGCAGTGCAGGACAGAACACTGAAGCTTTCTTT. This encodes CASSAGQNTEAFF.

This clonotype has just a few counts. The rearrangement links TRBV24-1 to TRBJ2-3; TRBD2 matches 7 bases. The CDR3 is made up of 14 amino acids. Germline trimming cut 4 bases from V and 3 bases from J; bases unmatched to any gene: 3. Germline values: CDR1 KGHDR, CDR2 SFDVKD. The CDR3 DNA reads TGTGCCACCAGTGACCCGGGACTAACAGATACGCAGTATTTT. It yields the protein CATSDPGLTDTQYF.

This clonotype has a count of ten or more. This chain links TRBV20-1 with TRBJ1-1, with a possible D match to TRBD1 (5 bases). The CDR3 consists of 16 residues. V was pared by 3 bases and J by 0 bases, with 17 bases between. Looked up from germline, CDR1 is DFQATT and CDR2 is SNEGSKA (reference sequence). For the CDR3, the DNA is TGCAGTGCTAGTCCGACGGGACGGCGATTGAACACTGAAGCTTTCTTT. This translates into CSASPTGRRLNTEAFF.

In this sample, this clonotype turned up many times. V is TRBV5-1 and J is TRBJ2-1; no clear D. This CDR3 region has 12 residues. CDR1 is SGHRS, CDR2 YFSETQ, per germline. The V and J ends lost 7 bases and 4 bases respectively, with 9 bases between them. The CDR3 reads CASSAVYNEQFF. DNA of the CDR3: TGCGCCAGCTCCGCCGTATACAATGAGCAGTTCTTC. Using reference TRBV5-1 and TRBJ2-1 for the parts outside the CDR3, the full variable domain is KAGVTQTPRYLIKTRGQQVTLSCSPISGHRSVSWYQQTPGQGLQFLFEYFSETQRNKGNFPGRFSGRQFSNSRSEMNVSTLELGDSALYLCASSAVYNEQFFGPGTRLTVL.

V gene TRBV9 combines with J gene TRBJ2-5, with D possibly matching TRBD2 (6 bases). Looked up from germline, CDR1 is SGDLS and CDR2 is YYNGEE. V was pared by 0 bases and J by 4 bases, with 13 bases between. The CDR3 has 15 residues. The CDR3 is CASSVGGWGGETQYF. DNA for the CDR3: TGTGCCAGCAGCGTAGGCGGGTGGGGAGGAGAGACCCAGTACTTC.

This chain uses TRBV20-1 with TRBJ2-1; 13 nucleotides line up with TRBD2. Germline V gene lookup returns CDR1 DFQATT and CDR2 SNEGSKA (reference sequence). V shed 6 bases and J 9 bases; nucleotides not matched to a gene: 14. The CDR3 runs 16 residues. CDR3 residues: CSAPGTSGAALGEQFF. Here the CDR3 DNA reads TGCAGTGCCCCGGGGACTAGCGGGGCCGCTTTAGGTGAGCAGTTCTTC.

This chain uses TRBV9 with TRBJ2-1, with TRBD2 identical over 8 bases. Germline lookup yields CDR1 SGDLS and CDR2 YYNGEE. V was clipped by 4 bases and J by 0 bases; unmatched bases: 3. There are 15 residues in the CDR3. CDR3 bases: TGTGCCAGCAGCTCTACTAGCGGCTCCTACAATGAGCAGTTCTTC. The encoded protein is CASSSTSGSYNEQFF.

The rearrangement joins TRBV5-1 to TRBJ2-5; no definite D call. The ends were cut back, 4 bases at V and 0 bases at J, with 10 bases in the middle. Germline V gene sequence: CDR1 SGHRS, CDR2 YFSETQ. This CDR3 spans 14 amino acids. This CDR3 is CASSASTNQETQYF. In nucleotides, the CDR3 is TGCGCCAGCAGCGCCTCGACAAACCAAGAGACCCAGTACTTC. Complete variable domain (other parts from reference TRBV5-1 and TRBJ2-5): KAGVTQTPRYLIKTRGQQVTLSCSPISGHRSVSWYQQTPGQGLQFLFEYFSETQRNKGNFPGRFSGRQFSNSRSEMNVSTLELGDSALYLCASSASTNQETQYFGPGTRLLVL.

The V gene is TRBV15, the J gene TRBJ1-6; no reliable D call. V was shortened by 1 base and J by 4 bases, with 8 bases between the two germline ends. The CDR3 has 15 residues. Germline-derived CDR1 and CDR2 are LNHNV and YYDKDF (reference sequence). The CDR3 nucleotides read TGTGCCACCAGCAGAGGGTCCTTGTATAATTCACCCCTCCACTTT. As protein: CATSRGSLYNSPLHF.

This clonotype was seen at least ten times. The rearrangement uses TRBV7-8 and TRBJ2-2; D is possibly TRBD2 (6 bases). Trimming removed 4 bases from V and 6 bases from J, with 12 bases in between. The CDR3 spans 14 residues. Per germline, CDR1 SGHVS and CDR2 FQNEAQ. This CDR3 is CASSSGVRAGELFF. The CDR3, as DNA: TGTGCCAGCAGCTCGGGGGTCCGGGCCGGGGAGCTGTTTTTT.

The chain links TRBV7-8 to TRBJ1-1; D ambiguous. Germline-derived CDR1 and CDR2 are SGHVS and FQNEAQ. CDR3 length: 12 residues. Trimming pared 6 bases from V and 11 bases from J, leaving 16 bases between. The CDR3 sequence: CASSNSGSLAFF. The CDR3 coding sequence is TGTGCCAGCAGTAACTCGGGGAGTCTTGCTTTCTTT.

J is TRBJ2-5 and V is TRBV5-1; TRBD1 might be the D (5 bases). V gave up 6 bases and J gave up 9 bases, with 18 bases separating them. The CDR3 runs to 13 residues. The germline gives CDR1 SGHRS, CDR2 YFSETQ. The CDR3 reads CASTSYRLGAQYF. The DNA for the CDR3 is TGCGCCAGCACCTCGTACCGGTTAGGGGCCCAGTACTTC.

The chain has TRBV18 and TRBJ2-5; TRBD1 is a possible D gene (5 bases). The CDR3 runs 15 residues. With 0 bases removed from V and 0 bases from J, the gap between germline ends came to 8 bases. Germline lookup yields CDR1 KGHSH and CDR2 LQKENI. The CDR3 DNA is TGTGCCAGCTCACCACCCTACAGGAACCAAGAGACCCAGTACTTC. Encoded protein: CASSPPYRNQETQYF.

This clonotype has only a few counts. The CDR3 nucleotides read TGCGCCAGCAGCCAAGAGAGCGGACAGACTTACTCTGGGGCCAACGTCCTGACTTTC. Protein product: CASSQESGQTYSGANVLTF. This chain links TRBV4-3 with TRBJ2-6, with D perhaps matching TRBD1 (6 bases). The CDR3 contains 19 residues. V lost 0 bases, J lost 0 bases, and 15 bases lay in between. The germline CDR1 and CDR2 sequences are LGHNA and YSLEER.

Only a few counts were recorded for this clonotype. Being one base from a much bigger clone, this may be a read error. V usage is TRBV7-9 and J usage is TRBJ2-5; D is unresolved. The germline CDR1 and CDR2 sequences are SEHNR and FQNEAQ (reference sequence). This CDR3 is built from 15 residues. The CDR3 DNA follows: TGTGCCGGCAGCTTAGGTGACCAAACCGGAGAGACCCAGTACTTC. Its protein is CAGSLGDQTGETQYF.

The V gene is TRBV9, the J gene TRBJ1-2, with 10 nucleotides matching TRBD1. The V gene's germline CDR1 is SGDLS and CDR2 YYNGEE. With 3 bases clipped from V and 2 bases from J, the junction kept 4 bases outside the gene matches. The CDR3 is made up of 15 amino acids. CDR3 sequence reads: CASSAEGQGNYGYTF. CDR3 DNA sequence: TGTGCCAGCAGCGCCGAGGGACAGGGGAACTATGGCTACACCTTC.

The rearrangement links TRBV25-1 to TRBJ2-1; D is unresolved. V shed 1 base and J shed 7 bases, with 14 bases lying between them. CDR3 length equals 15 residues. The germline CDR1 and CDR2 sequences are MGHDK and SYGVNS. The CDR3 loop is CASSESPGEVNEQFF. The DNA for the CDR3 is TGTGCCAGCAGTGAATCCCCGGGTGAGGTGAATGAGCAGTTCTTC.

This rearrangement joins TRBV28 to TRBJ1-1, with a possible D match to TRBD1 (5 bases). V lost 7 bases and J 5 bases, leaving 17 bases between the germline ends. Germline CDR1 and CDR2: MDHEN and SYDVKM. There are 14 residues in the CDR3. The CDR3 reads CASTLRGGGTEAFF. The CDR3 DNA reads as TGTGCCAGCACCCTACGCGGGGGTGGTACTGAAGCTTTCTTT.

The table lists this clonotype with many counts. The gene calls are TRBV2 and TRBJ2-1, with D perhaps TRBD2 (6 bases). Germline V CDR1 and CDR2: SNHLY, FYNNEI. Trimming took 5 bases from V and 10 from J, leaving 15 bases between them. This CDR3 spans 13 amino acids. This chain's CDR3 is CASSPWGVSEQFF. Here the CDR3 DNA reads TGTGCCAGCAGTCCCTGGGGGGTTAGCGAGCAGTTCTTC.

The chain uses TRBV18 and TRBJ1-1; weak D call: TRBD1 (5 bases). Germline V gene lookup returns CDR1 KGHSH and CDR2 LQKENI. The CDR3 is made up of 16 amino acids. Trimming removed 8 bases at V and 3 bases at J, with 22 bases between. The CDR3 spells CASSPLGGVKDTEAFF. CDR3 DNA sequence: TGTGCCAGCAGCCCTCTGGGGGGGGTGAAGGACACTGAAGCTTTCTTT.

This clonotype was counted many times. The chain carries TRBV11-2 and TRBJ2-2, with D maybe TRBD2 (6 bases). V lost 2 bases and J 2 bases, leaving 9 bases between the germline ends. Germline V gives CDR1 SGHAT, CDR2 FQNNGV. The CDR3 sequence is 15 residues long. The CDR3 spells CASSLSAGNTGELFF. CDR3 coding DNA: TGTGCCAGCAGCTTATCGGCGGGAAACACCGGGGAGCTGTTTTTT.